This TCR beta chain stems from a study of cytomegalovirus exposure and HLA in healthy donors. Whole-study context: Later analysis reported that the 110 or so validation repertoires shared the platform of the roughly 630 first-cohort repertoires.

This table comes from immunoSEQ multiplex PCR, and its TCRdb copy is limited to in-frame clones, with some not included. The sample has more than 150,000 clones; 85% to 90% are singletons. V was cut by 0 bases and J by 4 bases, with 10 bases left in between. CDR1 SGHRS and CDR2 YFSETQ come from the germline V gene. This CDR3 comprises 14 residues. The V gene is TRBV5-1, the J gene TRBJ1-2; possible D gene TRBD1, 5 bases. Sequencing was carried out using PBMCs. The source of this sequence is a man aged 18 to 29 in good health and CMV-seronegative. CDR3 region: CASSLEARAYGYTF. The CDR3 DNA is TGCGCCAGCAGCTTGGAAGCCAGGGCCTATGGCTACACCTTC.